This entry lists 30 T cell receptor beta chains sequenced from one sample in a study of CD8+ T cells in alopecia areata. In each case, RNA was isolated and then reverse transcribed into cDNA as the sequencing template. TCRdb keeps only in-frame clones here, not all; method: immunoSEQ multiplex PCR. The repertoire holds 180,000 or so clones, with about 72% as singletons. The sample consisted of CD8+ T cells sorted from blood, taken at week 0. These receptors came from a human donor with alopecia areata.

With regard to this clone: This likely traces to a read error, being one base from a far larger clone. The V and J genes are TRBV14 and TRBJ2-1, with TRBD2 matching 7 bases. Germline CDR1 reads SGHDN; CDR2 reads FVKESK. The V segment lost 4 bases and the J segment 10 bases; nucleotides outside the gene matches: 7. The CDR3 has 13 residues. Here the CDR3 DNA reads TGTGCCAGCAGCCTCGCCCGGGACTACGAGCAGTTCTTC. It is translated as CASSLARDYEQFF.

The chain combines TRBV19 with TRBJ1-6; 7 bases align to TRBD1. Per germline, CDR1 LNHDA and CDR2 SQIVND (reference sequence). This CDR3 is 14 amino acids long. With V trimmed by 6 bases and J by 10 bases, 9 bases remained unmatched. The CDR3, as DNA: TGTGCCAGTAGCCGGGACAGTTCAGGCTCACCCCTCCACTTT. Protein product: CASSRDSSGSPLHF.

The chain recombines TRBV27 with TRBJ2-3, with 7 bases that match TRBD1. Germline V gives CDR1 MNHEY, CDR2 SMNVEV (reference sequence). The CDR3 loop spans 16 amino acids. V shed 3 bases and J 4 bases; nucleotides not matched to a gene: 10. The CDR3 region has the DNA TGTGCCAGCAGTTTCCTAGACAGGGTGGGGCCAGATACGCAGTATTTT. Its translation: CASSFLDRVGPDTQYF.

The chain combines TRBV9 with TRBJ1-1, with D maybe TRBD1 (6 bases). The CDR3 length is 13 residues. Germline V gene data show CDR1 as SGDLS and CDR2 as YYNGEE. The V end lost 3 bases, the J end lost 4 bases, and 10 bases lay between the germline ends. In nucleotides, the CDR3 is TGTGCCAGCAGCGGTGAACAGGGCACTGAAGCTTTCTTT. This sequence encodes CASSGEQGTEAFF.

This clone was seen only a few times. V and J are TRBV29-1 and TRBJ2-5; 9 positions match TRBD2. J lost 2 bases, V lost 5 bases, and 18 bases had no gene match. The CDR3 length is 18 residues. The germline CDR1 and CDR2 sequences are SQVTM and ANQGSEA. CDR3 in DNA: TGCAGCGTTTTGGGCTCTCCGCGTGGCGGGGGGGCTCAAGAGACCCAGTACTTC. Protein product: CSVLGSPRGGGAQETQYF.

CDR3 sequence (DNA): TGTGCCAGCAGTGCTCAGGGCTATAGCAATCAGCCCCAGCATTTT. Translated, it gives CASSAQGYSNQPQHF. V and J are TRBV2 and TRBJ1-5; a possible D gene is TRBD1 (5 bases). From germline, CDR1 is SNHLY and CDR2 FYNNEI. The germline V and J ends were trimmed by 4 bases and 0 bases, with 10 bases remaining between them. The CDR3 has 15 amino acids.

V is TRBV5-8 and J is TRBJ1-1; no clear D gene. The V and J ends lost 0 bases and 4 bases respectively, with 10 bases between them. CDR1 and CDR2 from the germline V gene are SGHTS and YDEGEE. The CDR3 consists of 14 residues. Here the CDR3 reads CASSLAPVGTEAFF. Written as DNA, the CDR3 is TGTGCCAGCAGCTTGGCCCCGGTAGGCACTGAAGCTTTCTTT.

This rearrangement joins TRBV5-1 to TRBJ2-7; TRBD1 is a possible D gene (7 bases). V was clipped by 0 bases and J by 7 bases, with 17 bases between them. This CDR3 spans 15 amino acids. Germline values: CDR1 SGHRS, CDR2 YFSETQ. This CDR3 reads CASSLETGTLWEQYF. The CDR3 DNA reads TGCGCCAGCAGCTTGGAGACAGGGACTCTCTGGGAGCAGTACTTC.

The CDR3 DNA reads as TGCGCCAGCAGTCCGACGGGACTAGCGGGGGTTCAAGAGACCCAGTACTTC. Translation gives CASSPTGLAGVQETQYF. The gene calls are TRBV5-1 and TRBJ2-5; 14 bases are a match to TRBD2. V lost 5 bases, J lost 2 bases, and 8 bases stayed unmatched. Per the germline V gene, CDR1 is SGHRS and CDR2 is YFSETQ. The CDR3 contains 17 residues.

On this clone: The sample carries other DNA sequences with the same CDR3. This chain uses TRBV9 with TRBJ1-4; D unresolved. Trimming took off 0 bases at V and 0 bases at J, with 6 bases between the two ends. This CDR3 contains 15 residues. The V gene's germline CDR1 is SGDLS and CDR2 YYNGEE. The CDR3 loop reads CASSVGGSTNEKLFF. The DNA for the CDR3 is TGTGCCAGCAGCGTAGGGGGTTCAACTAATGAAAAACTGTTTTTT.

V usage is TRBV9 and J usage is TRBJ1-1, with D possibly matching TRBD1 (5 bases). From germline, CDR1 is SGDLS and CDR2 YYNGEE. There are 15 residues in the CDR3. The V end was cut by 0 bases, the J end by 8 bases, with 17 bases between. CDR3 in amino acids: CASSVASGRGSEAFF. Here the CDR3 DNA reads TGTGCCAGCAGCGTAGCTTCAGGGAGAGGTAGCGAAGCTTTCTTT.

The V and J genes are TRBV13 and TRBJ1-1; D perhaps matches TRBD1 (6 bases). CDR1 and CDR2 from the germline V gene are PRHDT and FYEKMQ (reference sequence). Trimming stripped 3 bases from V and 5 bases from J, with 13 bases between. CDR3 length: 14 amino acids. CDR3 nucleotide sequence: TGTGCCAGCAGCTTCAACAGGGTCGGGACTGAAGCTTTCTTT. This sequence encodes CASSFNRVGTEAFF.

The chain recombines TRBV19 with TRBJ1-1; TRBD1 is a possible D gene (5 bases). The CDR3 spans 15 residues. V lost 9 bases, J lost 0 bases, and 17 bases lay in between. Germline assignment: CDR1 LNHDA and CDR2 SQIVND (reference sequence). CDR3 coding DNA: TGTGCCAGCCAACGGGCCAGGGTGATGAACACTGAAGCTTTCTTT. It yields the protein CASQRARVMNTEAFF.

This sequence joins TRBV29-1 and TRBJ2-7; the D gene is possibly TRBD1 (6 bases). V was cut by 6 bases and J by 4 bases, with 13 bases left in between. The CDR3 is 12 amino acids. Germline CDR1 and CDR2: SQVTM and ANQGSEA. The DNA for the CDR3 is TGCAGCGTCCGGGACACCCAATACGAGCAGTACTTC. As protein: CSVRDTQYEQYF.

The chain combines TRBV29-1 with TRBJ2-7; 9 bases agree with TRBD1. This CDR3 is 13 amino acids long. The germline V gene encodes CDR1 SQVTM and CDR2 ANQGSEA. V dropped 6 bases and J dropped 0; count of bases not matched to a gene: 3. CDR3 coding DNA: TGCAGCGTAGAGACAGGGGGCTCCTACGAGCAGTACTTC. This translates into CSVETGGSYEQYF.

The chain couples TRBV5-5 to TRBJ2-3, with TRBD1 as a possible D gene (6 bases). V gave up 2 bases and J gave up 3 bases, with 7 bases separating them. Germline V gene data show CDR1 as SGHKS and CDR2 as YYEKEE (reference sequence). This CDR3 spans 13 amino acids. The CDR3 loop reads CASSFGQTDTQYF. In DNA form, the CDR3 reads TGTGCCAGCAGCTTCGGACAGACAGATACGCAGTATTTT.

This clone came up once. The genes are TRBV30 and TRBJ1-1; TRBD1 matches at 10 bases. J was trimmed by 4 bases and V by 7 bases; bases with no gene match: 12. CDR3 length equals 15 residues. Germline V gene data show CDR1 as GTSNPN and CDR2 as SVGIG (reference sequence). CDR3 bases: TGTGCCTACACTTCACGGGACAGGGGCCGCACTGAAGCTTTCTTT. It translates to CAYTSRDRGRTEAFF.

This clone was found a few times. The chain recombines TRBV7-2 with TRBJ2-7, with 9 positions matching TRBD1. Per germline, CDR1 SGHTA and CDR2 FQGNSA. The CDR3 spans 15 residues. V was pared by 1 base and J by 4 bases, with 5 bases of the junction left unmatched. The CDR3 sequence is CASSLVWTGAYEQYF. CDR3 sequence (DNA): TGTGCCAGCAGCTTAGTCTGGACAGGGGCATACGAGCAGTACTTC.

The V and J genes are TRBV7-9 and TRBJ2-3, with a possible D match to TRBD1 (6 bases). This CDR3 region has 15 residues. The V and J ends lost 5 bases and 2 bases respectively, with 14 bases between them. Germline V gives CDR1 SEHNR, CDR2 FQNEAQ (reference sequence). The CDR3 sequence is CASSPRDTYTDTQYF. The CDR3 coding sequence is TGTGCCAGCAGCCCCCGGGACACCTACACAGATACGCAGTATTTT.

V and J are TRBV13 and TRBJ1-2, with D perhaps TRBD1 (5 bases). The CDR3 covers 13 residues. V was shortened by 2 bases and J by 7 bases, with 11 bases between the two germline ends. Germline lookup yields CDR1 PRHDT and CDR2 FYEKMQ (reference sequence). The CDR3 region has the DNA TGTGCCAGCAGCTTACCGGGTCAGGGTGGCTACACCTTC. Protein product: CASSLPGQGGYTF.

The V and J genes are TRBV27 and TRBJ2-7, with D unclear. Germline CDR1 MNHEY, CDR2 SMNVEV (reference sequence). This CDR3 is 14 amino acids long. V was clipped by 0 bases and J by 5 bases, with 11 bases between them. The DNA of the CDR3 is TGTGCCAGCAGTTTATCTAAAGGCCAGCACGAGCAGTACTTC. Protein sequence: CASSLSKGQHEQYF.

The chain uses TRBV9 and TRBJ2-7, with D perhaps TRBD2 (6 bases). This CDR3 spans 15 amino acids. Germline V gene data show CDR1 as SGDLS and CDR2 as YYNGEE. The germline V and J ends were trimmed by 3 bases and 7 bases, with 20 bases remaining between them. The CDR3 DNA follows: TGTGCCAGCAGCGGGACCCGGGACTCGCCGGTGGAGCAGTACTTC. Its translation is CASSGTRDSPVEQYF.

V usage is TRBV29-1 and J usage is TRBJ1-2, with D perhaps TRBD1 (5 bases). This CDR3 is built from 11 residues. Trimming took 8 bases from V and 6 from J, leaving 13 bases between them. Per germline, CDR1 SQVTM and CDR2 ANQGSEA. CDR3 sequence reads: CSTETDNGYTF. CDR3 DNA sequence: TGCAGCACGGAGACAGACAATGGCTACACCTTC.

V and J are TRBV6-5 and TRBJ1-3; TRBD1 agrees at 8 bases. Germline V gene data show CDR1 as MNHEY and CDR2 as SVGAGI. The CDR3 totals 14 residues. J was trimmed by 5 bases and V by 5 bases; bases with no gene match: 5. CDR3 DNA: TGTGCCAGCAGTCAAGGGACAGGTCGAAACACCATATATTTT. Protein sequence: CASSQGTGRNTIYF.

CDR3 sequence: CAWNTGKNQPQHF. As DNA, the CDR3 is TGTGCCTGGAATACAGGAAAAAATCAGCCCCAGCATTTT. This sequence joins TRBV30 and TRBJ1-5, with D perhaps TRBD1 (5 bases). This CDR3 comprises 13 residues. Trimming took 4 bases from V and 4 from J, leaving 11 bases between them. Germline CDR1 and CDR2: GTSNPN and SVGIG (reference sequence). Based on the CDR3 plus reference TRBV30 and TRBJ1-5, the full variable domain is SQTIHQWPATLVQPVGSPLSLECTVEGTSNPNLYWYRQAAGRGLQLLFYSVGIGQISSEVPQNLSASRPQDRQFILSSKKLLLSDSGFYLCAWNTGKNQPQHFGDGTRLSIL.

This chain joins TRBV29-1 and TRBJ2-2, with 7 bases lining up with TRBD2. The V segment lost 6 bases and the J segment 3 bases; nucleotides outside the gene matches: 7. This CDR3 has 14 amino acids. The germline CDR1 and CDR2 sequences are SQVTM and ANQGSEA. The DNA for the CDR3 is TGCAGCGTATACCGGGAGGACCACACCGGGGAGCTGTTTTTT. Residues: CSVYREDHTGELFF.

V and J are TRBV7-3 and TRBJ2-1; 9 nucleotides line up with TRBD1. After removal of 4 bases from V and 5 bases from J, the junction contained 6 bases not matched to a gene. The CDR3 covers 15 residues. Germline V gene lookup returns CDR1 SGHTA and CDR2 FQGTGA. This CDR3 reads CASSSPGQGDNEQFF. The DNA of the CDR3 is TGTGCCAGCAGCTCGCCGGGACAGGGAGACAATGAGCAGTTCTTC.

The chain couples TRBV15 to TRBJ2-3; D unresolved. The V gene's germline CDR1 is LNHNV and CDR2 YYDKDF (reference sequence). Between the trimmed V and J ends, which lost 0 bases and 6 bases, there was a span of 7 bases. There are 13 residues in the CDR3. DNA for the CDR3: TGTGCCACCAGCAGAGATCTTTCGGATACGCAGTATTTT. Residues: CATSRDLSDTQYF.

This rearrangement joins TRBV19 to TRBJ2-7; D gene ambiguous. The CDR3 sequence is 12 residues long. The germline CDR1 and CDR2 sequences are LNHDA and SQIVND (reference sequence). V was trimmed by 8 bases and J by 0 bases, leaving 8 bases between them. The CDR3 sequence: CASGSGSYEQYF. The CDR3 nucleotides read TGTGCCAGTGGTTCTGGCTCCTACGAGCAGTACTTC.

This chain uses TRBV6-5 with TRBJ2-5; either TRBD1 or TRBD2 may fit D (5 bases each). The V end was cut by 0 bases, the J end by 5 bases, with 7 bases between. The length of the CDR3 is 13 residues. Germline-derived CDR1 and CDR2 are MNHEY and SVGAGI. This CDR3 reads CASSYSWGETQYF. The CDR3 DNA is TGTGCCAGCAGTTACTCTTGGGGGGAGACCCAGTACTTC.